Included here is one TCR beta chain sequence, with context. In this sample, this clone turned up once. Its antigen is unknown. No base qualities exist here, and no much larger clone lies one base off it. The entry originates in a study of blood T cell repertoires in COVID-19 (TCRdb year 2020). For the study in its entirety: The collaborator samples originated in the United States, Italy and Spain and spanned the acute and convalescent phases of COVID-19. The material from the prospective study consisted of cDNA or gDNA derived from T cells, B-cell-depleted T cells, or PBMCs. The dataset comprised deeply sampled blood TCRbeta repertoires from subjects exposed to, actively infected with, or recovered from COVID-19. The repertoires were released in a freely available public database intended as a resource for research on the immune response to SARS-CoV-2. The samples were drawn from two sources: the first 160 participants of the ongoing ImmuneRACE study, and some 1,300 subjects contributed by 6 global collaborators. A de-identified subject ID, COVID-19 status, age in years and sex were almost always included in the sample metadata. Where available, HLA class I and class II types were obtained from metadata supplied by the sample provider rather than from assay-based typing. The full study reports these points: How much clinical and demographic metadata was included differed by source and by participant, and the metadata was provided uncurated.

TCRbeta CDR3 regions were amplified from genomic DNA using the immunoSEQ Assay, a bias-controlled multiplex PCR. Turning to the authors' computational methods: The number of nucleated cells in each sample was estimated from the amplification of reference gene primers within the assay. To quantify the absolute abundance of each unique TCRbeta CDR3 rearrangement, sequence reads were collapsed and filtered. For each sample, productive Simpson clonality was calculated by taking the square root of Simpson's diversity index across productive rearrangements. The immuneACCESS repertoire file appears here via TCRdb, limited to in-frame rearrangements. These files lack a portion of the clones; in checked studies, under half of the deficit traces to unresolved V genes, and the cause of the others is not known. D and trimming were read from the DNA, whereas the V and J calls and clone size are those reported in that table. This sample comprises 110,000 to 150,000 clones, approximately 85% of them detected only once. 2.5% to 3% of the sample is held by the ten biggest clonotypes.

Collaborating institutions collected whole blood in K2EDTA tubes following their own protocols. For TCRbeta analysis, collaborator samples were shipped as frozen whole blood, as isolated PBMCs, or as DNA extracted from either sample type. Sample: peripheral blood. This sequence was found in a man aged 45-60 years with acute or convalescent COVID-19.

The bases are TGTGCCAGCATCTTGGGACAGGGGGGGGAAAAACTGTTTTTT. Its translation is CASILGQGGEKLFF. The chain links TRBV6-5 with TRBJ1-4, and 11 junctional nucleotides match TRBD1. Per the germline V gene, MNHEY is the CDR1 and SVGAGI is the CDR2. From cysteine to phenylalanine, the CDR3 is 14 amino acids long. The retained sequence is limited to the CDR3, 42 bases, with the frame set at the first base. After removal of 7 bases from V and 8 bases from J, the junction retains 6 bases not matched to a gene.